These 18 T cell receptor beta chains were all obtained from the same sample, sequenced in a study of T cell repertoires in urothelial bladder cancer. TCRdb's copy holds only in-frame clones and misses some; the assay was immunoSEQ multiplex PCR. Among 9,000 to 13,000 clones listed, 68% were seen once. Material: tumor-infiltrating cells from bladder cancer. All receptors derive from a human donor with a benign inflammatory bladder lesion.

The genes are TRBV7-6 and TRBJ1-1; 10 bases match TRBD1. J gave up 5 bases and V 7 bases, and 10 bases lay outside the gene matches. The CDR3 consists of 15 residues. Germline-derived CDR1 and CDR2 are SGHVS and FNYEAQ. The DNA for the CDR3 is TGTGCCAGCACGCTTTCCGGACAGGGGGGGACTGAAGCTTTCTTT. As protein: CASTLSGQGGTEAFF.

This chain uses TRBV4-1 with TRBJ1-2; D is unresolved. Germline lookup yields CDR1 MGHRA and CDR2 YSYEKL. The CDR3 is 14 residues long. The germline V and J ends were trimmed by 0 bases and 8 bases, with 13 bases remaining between them. CDR3 in amino acids: CASSQDRRRGGYTF. CDR3 in DNA: TGCGCCAGCAGCCAAGATCGGAGAAGAGGGGGCTACACCTTC.

In this sample, this clone turned up a few times. J is TRBJ1-5 and V is TRBV4-2, with 8 bases identical to TRBD1. Unmatched junction bases numbered 5, after V lost 0 bases and J lost 1 base. This CDR3 comprises 17 residues. CDR1 LGHNA and CDR2 YNFKEQ come from the germline V gene. As DNA, the CDR3 is TGTGCCAGCAGCCAAGATCCAGGGGGCTTAAGCAATCAGCCCCAGCATTTT. Translated: CASSQDPGGLSNQPQHF.

This chain connects TRBV11-3 to TRBJ2-2, with D uncertain. Germline assignment: CDR1 SGHNT and CDR2 YENEEA. The V end was cut by 1 base, the J end by 0 bases, with 6 bases between. This CDR3 spans 15 amino acids. This CDR3 reads CASSLGLANTGELFF. Here the CDR3 DNA reads TGTGCCAGCAGCTTAGGCCTCGCGAACACCGGGGAGCTGTTTTTT. The full variable domain, completed using reference TRBV11-3 and TRBJ2-2, is EAGVVQSPRYKIIEKKQPVAFWCNPISGHNTLYWYLQNLGQGPELLIRYENEEAVDDSQLPKDRFSAERLKGVDSTLKIQPAELGDSAVYLCASSLGLANTGELFFGEGSRLTVL.

The chain's CDR3 is CAWSAGANYGYTF. For the CDR3, the DNA is TGTGCCTGGAGTGCTGGGGCTAACTATGGCTACACCTTC. The chain employs TRBV30 and TRBJ1-2; D uncertain. The length of the CDR3 is 13 residues. Trimming took 1 base from V and 0 from J, leaving 6 bases between them. In germline, CDR1 is GTSNPN, CDR2 SVGIG (reference sequence). The whole variable domain, filled in from reference TRBV30 and TRBJ1-2, reads SQTIHQWPATLVQPVGSPLSLECTVEGTSNPNLYWYRQAAGRGLQLLFYSVGIGQISSEVPQNLSASRPQDRQFILSSKKLLLSDSGFYLCAWSAGANYGYTFGSGTRLTVV.

This chain connects TRBV7-3 to TRBJ2-2, with D tentatively TRBD2 (5 bases). V lost 1 base, J lost 7 bases, and 7 bases lay in between. There are 13 residues in the CDR3. The V gene's germline CDR1 is SGHTA and CDR2 FQGTGA. The CDR3 DNA sequence: TGTGCCAGCAGCTTAAACGAGGGCGGGGAGCTGTTTTTT. This encodes CASSLNEGGELFF.

J is TRBJ1-3 and V is TRBV5-1; D might be TRBD1 (5 bases). The germline V gene encodes CDR1 SGHRS and CDR2 YFSETQ. The CDR3 runs 14 residues. V was clipped by 1 base and J by 5 bases, with 10 bases between them. For the CDR3, the DNA is TGCGCCAGCAGCTTGAGGGGTTACCGAAACACCATATATTTT. Its translation: CASSLRGYRNTIYF.

The CDR3 DNA reads as TGTGCCAGCTCACCACGAGCCCCAGGGGGTACAAGCTCCTATAATTCACCCCTCCACTTT. This gives the protein CASSPRAPGGTSSYNSPLHF. The chain recombines TRBV18 with TRBJ1-6; 7 positions agree with TRBD1. Unmatched junction bases numbered 12, after V lost 1 base and J lost 0 bases. Germline-derived CDR1 and CDR2 are KGHSH and LQKENI. CDR3 length: 20 residues.

This clone turned up a few times. The J gene is TRBJ2-3, the V gene TRBV10-3; 9 nucleotides line up with TRBD2. J lost 6 bases, V lost 0 bases, and 7 bases had no gene match. The germline CDR1 and CDR2 sequences are ENHRY and SYGVKD. This CDR3 has 16 residues. CDR3 in amino acids: CAISESSSGGKDTQYF. The CDR3 DNA reads TGTGCCATCAGTGAGTCCAGTAGCGGGGGAAAGGATACGCAGTATTTT.

This chain connects TRBV7-6 to TRBJ2-3; possible D gene TRBD1, 5 bases. The CDR3 length is 16 residues. Germline V gives CDR1 SGHVS, CDR2 FNYEAQ. V lost 5 bases and J 3 bases, leaving 18 bases between the germline ends. CDR3 DNA: TGTGCCAGCAGCGCACAGGTATCCTCAGGGACAGATACGCAGTATTTT. Its protein is CASSAQVSSGTDTQYF. The variable domain in full, with the rest retrieved from reference TRBV7-6 and TRBJ2-3, is GAGVSQSPRYKVTKRGQDVALRCDPISGHVSLYWYRQALGQGPEFLTYFNYEAQQDKSGLPNDRFSAERPEGSISTLTIQRTEQRDSAMYRCASSAQVSSGTDTQYFGPGTRLTVL.

In nucleotides, the CDR3 is TGTGCCAGCAATTGGGCCAACGTCCTGACTTTC. It yields the protein CASNWANVLTF. The chain employs TRBV2 and TRBJ2-6; D gene uncertain. Trimming shortened V by 7 bases and J by 5 bases, and 3 bases separated the two germline ends. CDR3 length: 11 amino acids. Germline V gene data show CDR1 as SNHLY and CDR2 as FYNNEI. Full variable domain (missing parts from reference TRBV2 and TRBJ2-6): EPEVTQTPSHQVTQMGQEVILRCVPISNHLYFYWYRQILGQKVEFLVSFYNNEISEKSEIFDDQFSVERPDGSNFTLKIRSTKLEDSAMYFCASNWANVLTFGAGSRLTVL.

The chain employs TRBV19 and TRBJ2-6; D might be TRBD2 (7 bases). Germline V gives CDR1 LNHDA, CDR2 SQIVND (reference sequence). The CDR3 length is 18 residues. Trimming cost V 1 base and J 2 bases, with 15 bases left between them. The CDR3 is CASSIAWGGRTGANVLTF. Written as DNA, the CDR3 is TGTGCCAGTAGTATAGCGTGGGGGGGCCGAACTGGGGCCAACGTCCTGACTTTC.

The chain joins TRBV5-1 to TRBJ2-7; the match to TRBD2 covers 8 bases. CDR1 is SGHRS, CDR2 YFSETQ, per germline. Trimming cost V 1 base and J 2 bases; bases outside gene matches: 8. The CDR3 has 16 amino acids. For the CDR3, the DNA is TGCGCCAGCAGCTTGCTCGCCGGGGGGGCCCCCTACGAGCAGTACTTC. Translated, it gives CASSLLAGGAPYEQYF.

The chain recombines TRBV18 with TRBJ1-1; TRBD1 agrees at 7 bases. With 5 bases clipped from V and 6 bases from J, the junction kept 3 bases outside the gene matches. This CDR3 spans 12 amino acids. The V gene's germline CDR1 is KGHSH and CDR2 LQKENI. The DNA of the CDR3 is TGTGCCAGCTCAACTGACAGGGCTGAAGCTTTCTTT. It yields the protein CASSTDRAEAFF.

The rearrangement joins TRBV7-9 to TRBJ2-7; possibly TRBD2 for D (6 bases). The CDR3 runs 15 residues. Germline CDR1 and CDR2: SEHNR and FQNEAQ (reference sequence). Trimming took 2 bases from V and 0 from J, leaving 11 bases between them. CDR3 in DNA: TGTGCCAGCAGCTTATGGGGAGGAAGCTCCTACGAGCAGTACTTC. Amino acids: CASSLWGGSSYEQYF.

The V call is TRBV29-1, the J call TRBJ1-2; 7 nucleotides align to TRBD1. This CDR3 is 12 amino acids long. The trim removed 0 bases at V and 8 bases at J, leaving 3 bases unmatched. Germline loops: CDR1 SQVTM, CDR2 ANQGSEA. CDR3 loop: CSVEDRGFGYTF. The DNA of the CDR3 is TGCAGCGTTGAAGACAGGGGGTTCGGCTACACCTTC. Complete variable domain (other parts from reference TRBV29-1 and TRBJ1-2): SAVISQKPSRDICQRGTSLTIQCQVDSQVTMMFWYRQQPGQSLTLIATANQGSEATYESGFVIDKFPISRPNLTFSTLTVSNMSPEDSSIYLCSVEDRGFGYTFGSGTRLTVV.

V and J are TRBV5-1 and TRBJ2-5; D remains ambiguous. CDR1 is SGHRS, CDR2 YFSETQ, per germline. The V and J ends lost 1 base and 1 base respectively, with 8 bases between them. The CDR3 length is 14 residues. The CDR3 DNA reads TGCGCCAGCAGCTTGTACGGTTCCCAAGAGACCCAGTACTTC. Its protein product is CASSLYGSQETQYF.

This clone was seen a single time. The V call is TRBV19, the J call TRBJ1-2, with 9 bases identical to TRBD1. The CDR3 is 16 residues long. Trimming at V came to 5 bases and at J to 2 bases, leaving 9 bases not matched to a gene. Germline V gene data show CDR1 as LNHDA and CDR2 as SQIVND (reference sequence). The CDR3 DNA follows: TGTGCCAGTAGTCGGACAGGGGCAGAGAGAAACTATGGCTACACCTTC. Translated, it gives CASSRTGAERNYGYTF. Using reference TRBV19 and TRBJ1-2 for the parts outside the CDR3, the full variable domain is DGGITQSPKYLFRKEGQNVTLSCEQNLNHDAMYWYRQDPGQGLRLIYYSQIVNDFQKGDIAEGYSVSREKKESFPLTVTSAQKNPTAFYLCASSRTGAERNYGYTFGSGTRLTVV.